This T cell receptor (beta chain) was recorded in a study of Ad26.COV2.S vaccination and SARS-CoV-2 variants. Using immunoSEQ multiplex PCR, the repertoire was profiled, and TCRdb retains in-frame clones only, with some absent. The sample contains about 350,000 clones, more than 85% of which appear only once. Germline CDR1 SGHTA, CDR2 FQGNSA. The V end was cut by 5 bases, the J end by 2 bases, with 15 bases between. This CDR3 spans 15 amino acids. The treatment is: roughly 18 received Ad26.COV2.S at low or high dose, single or two shots; about 5 received placebo; per-sample allocation not given. At day 63 after the first vaccine or placebo injection, samples were drawn.

The sample was peripheral blood, taken in a trial of Ad26.COV2.S vaccine versus placebo. The source is a person aged 18-60 years who received the Ad26.COV2.S COVID-19 vaccine or a placebo. The chain recombines TRBV7-2 with TRBJ1-2, with D unresolved. The chain's CDR3 is CASSPGPGVNYGYTF. The CDR3 coding sequence is TGTGCCAGCAGCCCCGGGCCTGGGGTAAACTATGGCTACACCTTC.